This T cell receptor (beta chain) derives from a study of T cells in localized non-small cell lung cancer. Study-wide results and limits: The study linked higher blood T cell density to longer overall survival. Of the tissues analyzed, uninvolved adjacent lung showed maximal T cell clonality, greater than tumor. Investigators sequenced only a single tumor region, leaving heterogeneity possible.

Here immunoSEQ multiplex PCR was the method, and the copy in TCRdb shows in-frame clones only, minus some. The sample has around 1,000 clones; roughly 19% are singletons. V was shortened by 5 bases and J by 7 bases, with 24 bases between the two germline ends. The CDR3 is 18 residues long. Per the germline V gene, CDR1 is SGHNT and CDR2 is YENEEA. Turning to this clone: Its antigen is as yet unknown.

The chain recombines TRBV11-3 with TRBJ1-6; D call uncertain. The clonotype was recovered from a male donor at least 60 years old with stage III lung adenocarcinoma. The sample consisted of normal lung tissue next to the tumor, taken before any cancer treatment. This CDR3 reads CASSPEVTYGHKNSPLHF. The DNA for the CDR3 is TGTGCCAGCAGCCCTGAGGTAACATATGGGCACAAAAATTCACCCCTCCACTTT.